A selection of T cell receptor beta chains follows, all from one sample in a study of blood T cell repertoires in COVID-19. Sequencing used immunoSEQ multiplex PCR; TCRdb keeps in-frame clones, though not all of them. Of about 200,000 clones in the sample, just over 85% were seen once. The specimen was peripheral blood. These receptors were taken from a man aged 18 to 29 with active or convalescent COVID-19. Each CDR3 is given with its conserved first and last residue. D genes are given only for firm matches. A row's size may be missing; if present it is once, few, many or a size class.

TRBJ1-2	TRBV10-3	NA	NA	TGTGCCATCAGCTTACAGGGACCTGGCTACACCTTC	CAISLQGPGYTF
TRBJ2-1	TRBV7-2	NA	NA	TGTGCCAGCAGCTCATCAATTTTGCCCCCGGGTGAGCAGTTCTTC	CASSSSILPPGEQFF
TRBJ1-1	TRBV6-5	NA	NA	TGTGCCAGCAGTAACAGGAACACTGAAGCTTTCTTT	CASSNRNTEAFF
TRBJ1-5	TRBV7-5	NA	few	TGTGTCAGAAGCTTAGGTATTCGCAGGGCTCTACTCTATAGCAATCAGCCCCAGCATTTT	CVRSLGIRRALLYSNQPQHF
TRBJ2-2	TRBV14	NA	NA	TGTGCCAGCAGCCAGCGGATCGACACCGGGGAGCTGTTTTTT	CASSQRIDTGELFF
TRBJ1-5	TRBV5-4	TRBD1	NA	TGTGCCAGCAGCTTTCAGGGGGCAGATCAGCCCCAGCATTTT	CASSFQGADQPQHF
TRBJ2-3	TRBV29-1	TRBD2	once	TGCAGCGTTGACTCGGCGGGAGAGTTGGTAGATACGCAGTATTTT	CSVDSAGELVDTQYF
TRBJ2-3	TRBV13	NA	NA	TGTGCCAGCAGCTTCTCTAGGGCGGGAAGGGGAGGAGATACGCAGTATTTT	CASSFSRAGRGGDTQYF
TRBJ2-2	TRBV11-3	TRBD2	NA	TGTGCCAGCAGCCGGACTAGCGGGAGTAACACCGGGGAGCTGTTTTTT	CASSRTSGSNTGELFF
TRBJ1-6	TRBV11-2	NA	NA	TGTGCCAGCAGCTTCCAGGACTCAAATTCACCCCTCCACTTT	CASSFQDSNSPLHF
TRBJ2-6	TRBV30	TRBD2	NA	TGTGCCTGGAGTGTAAAAGCGGGGGGAACCTCTGGGGCCAACGTCCTGACTTTC	CAWSVKAGGTSGANVLTF
TRBJ1-5	TRBV19	TRBD1	NA	TGTGCCAGTAGTATGGGACAGCGTGGGGAGCCCCAGCATTTT	CASSMGQRGEPQHF
TRBJ2-1	TRBV7-6	TRBD2	NA	TGTGCCAGCCTAGCCGGGACTAGCGGGAGTTTTTCTCTCGGGCAGTTCTTC	CASLAGTSGSFSLGQFF
TRBJ1-2	TRBV7-8	NA	NA	TGTGCCAGCACCGATGCCGCGCGTGGTGGGCAGAGCTATGGCTACACCTTC	CASTDAARGGQSYGYTF
TRBJ1-2	TRBV10-1	NA	NA	TGCGCCAGACAGTCTGCCTCGATCCAGGACAGACCAGGAGGCTACACCTTC	CARQSASIQDRPGGYTF
TRBJ1-1	TRBV6-5	TRBD1	NA	TGTGCCAGCAGTTACCCAGGGGGCACTGAAGCTTTCTTT	CASSYPGGTEAFF
TRBJ2-3	TRBV9	NA	NA	TGTGCCAGCAGCACCCGACTGGATACGCAGTATTTT	CASSTRLDTQYF
TRBJ2-7	TRBV5-4	NA	NA	TGTGCCAGCAACCACTACCTAATCCGGGGCGAGCAGTACTTC	CASNHYLIRGEQYF
TRBJ2-7	TRBV19	NA	NA	TGTGCCAGTAGTATCACGAGCTCCTACGAGCAGTACTTC	CASSITSSYEQYF
TRBJ1-2	TRBV10-3	TRBD1	few	TGTGCCATCAGTGTGGACGGGACAGGGGGTTCGAGGGGCTACACCTTC	CAISVDGTGGSRGYTF
TRBJ2-3	TRBV11-2	NA	NA	TGTGCCAGCAGCTTAGCGGGGTTCAGTACTAGCACAGATACGCAGTATTTT	CASSLAGFSTSTDTQYF
TRBJ2-1	TRBV27	NA	NA	TGTGCCAGCTCTGGCAGGGGCGGCGATGAGCAGTTCTTC	CASSGRGGDEQFF
TRBJ1-1	TRBV6-5	NA	NA	TGTGCCAGCAGTTACGAGGGGGGGAGGGCCGCTGAAGCTTTCTTT	CASSYEGGRAAEAFF
TRBJ1-4	TRBV27	TRBD1	NA	TGTGCCAGCAGCCTGGGGACAGGGATCGAAAAACTGTTTTTT	CASSLGTGIEKLFF
TRBJ1-5	TRBV6-2/TRBV6-3	NA	NA	TGTGCCAGCAGCCCCCAGAACAGGGTAAACAATCAGCCCCAGCATTTT	CASSPQNRVNNQPQHF
TRBJ2-6	TRBV9	TRBD1	NA	TGTGCCAGCAGCGTATGGGACAGGGGACTGTCCTCTGGGGCCAACGTCCTGACTTTC	CASSVWDRGLSSGANVLTF
TRBJ2-5	TRBV2	TRBD2	NA	TGTGCCACCGGACTAGCGGAAGAGACCCAGTACTTC	CATGLAEETQYF
TRBJ2-1	TRBV14	TRBD2	NA	TGTGCCAGCAGCCAACTAGCGGGTAATGAGCAGTTCTTC	CASSQLAGNEQFF
TRBJ2-1	TRBV10-1	TRBD2	NA	TGCGCCAGCAGCCGGGGACTAGGGTCGGGTGAGCAGTTCTTC	CASSRGLGSGEQFF
TRBJ2-1	TRBV4-2	NA	once	TGTGCCAGCAGCCCCCCCAGGGGCCTAGTCAATGAGCAGTTCTTC	CASSPPRGLVNEQFF
TRBJ1-2	TRBV7-6	NA	NA	TGTGCCAGCAGCTTATTTGACAACCAGGACTATGGCTACACCTTC	CASSLFDNQDYGYTF
TRBJ1-5	TRBV6-5	TRBD1	NA	TGTGCCAGTAAGAGGACAGGGATCGGCAATCAGCCCCAGCATTTT	CASKRTGIGNQPQHF
TRBJ2-7	TRBV6-2/TRBV6-3	NA	NA	TGTGCCAGCAGTTACACAGGGACTAACGAGCAGTACTTC	CASSYTGTNEQYF
TRBJ1-1	TRBV28	TRBD1	NA	TGTGCCAGCTTCCAGGGACAGGTAACCTCTGAAGCTTTCTTT	CASFQGQVTSEAFF
TRBJ2-1	TRBV7-2	NA	once	TGTGCCAGCAGCCCGGTAGGGTTGGCAGGGACCTACAATGAGCAGTTCTTC	CASSPVGLAGTYNEQFF
TRBJ1-1	TRBV9	TRBD1	NA	TGTGCCAGCAGCCCCAACGGACAGGTTAGCACTGAAGCTTTCTTT	CASSPNGQVSTEAFF
TRBJ1-2	TRBV2	TRBD1	few	TGTGCCAGCAAGGTGGACAGGAACTATGGCTACACCTTC	CASKVDRNYGYTF